This TCR beta chain came from a study of T-cell memory formation after mild COVID-19. Regarding the study as a whole: Balance between CD4 and CD8 was seen in clones contracting day 15 to 85, and a CD4+ lean was seen in later expanders. Second-wave clones that peaked on day 37 lacked confirmed SARS-CoV-2 specificity.

There are 13 residues in the CDR3. Trimming left V 3 bases short and J 1 base short, with 5 bases between. Germline V CDR1 and CDR2: SGHTA, FQGNSA. This clonotype was observed many times. The antigen is undetermined. TCRdb re-called the 5' RACE reads through MiXCR, storing one row per CDR3 protein. Here the sample spans under 250,000 distinct CDR3 sequences, 15% to 17% being singletons. Sequences were obtained from PBMCs or a T cell subset sorted from them (not recorded which). The chain carries TRBV7-2 and TRBJ2-3; possible D gene TRBD2, 5 bases. The clonotype comes from an adult woman who had mild COVID-19 (a few samples of this study predate the infection). Cell type and time point are not known. CDR3 coding DNA: TGTGCCAGCAGCTTCGGGGGCACAGATACGCAGTATTTT. Translating it yields CASSFGGTDTQYF.